A single TCR beta chain is shown here with its context. Antigen: not known. Germline V gives CDR1 PRHDT, CDR2 FYEKMQ (reference sequence). V dropped 7 bases and J dropped 5 bases, with 17 bases sitting between them. The CDR3 is 14 amino acids. The data are from a study of yellow fever vaccine responses in identical twins. Study-level results: Convergence reportedly seemed to mark part of the twins' vaccine T cell response, with personalization marking the rest.

MiXCR was run by TCRdb on the RT-PCR reads, yielding one entry per CDR3 protein. This table holds 10,000 or so distinct CDR3 sequences, roughly 83% found once. Sequenced here: T cells from blood (PBMCs), unsorted or a sorted subset (not recorded which), sampled before or after yellow fever vaccination (not recorded which). The clonotype comes from a woman under 30 who received the yellow fever vaccine. The rearrangement joins TRBV13 to TRBJ2-5; TRBD1 might be the D (5 bases). The CDR3 region has the DNA TGTGCCAGCACCTACAGGCAGGCGAGGGAGACCCAGTACTTC. Protein product: CASTYRQARETQYF.